The 24 T cell receptor beta chains given below trace back to one sample, sequenced in a study of blood T cell repertoires in COVID-19. The repertoire was sequenced with immunoSEQ multiplex PCR; TCRdb's copy has only in-frame clones and lacks some. The sample holds about 410,000 clones, approximately 89% seen once. The specimen sequenced was peripheral blood. The receptors come from a woman aged 40-49 years with COVID-19, enrolled during active disease.

The rearrangement joins TRBV28 to TRBJ2-5; 8 nucleotides line up with TRBD2. The germline gives CDR1 MDHEN, CDR2 SYDVKM. Unmatched junction bases numbered 7, after V lost 7 bases and J lost 0 bases. The CDR3 totals 15 residues. The CDR3 protein is CASNPGGRHQETQYF. The DNA for the CDR3 is TGTGCCAGCAATCCGGGAGGGCGGCACCAAGAGACCCAGTACTTC.

The table lists this clone with a count of one. The chain joins TRBV7-9 to TRBJ2-7, with D perhaps matching TRBD2 (6 bases). The CDR3 covers 16 residues. Trimming removed 7 bases from V and 3 bases from J, with 22 bases in between. Per the germline V gene, CDR1 is SEHNR and CDR2 is FQNEAQ (reference sequence). The CDR3 DNA is TGTGCCAGCACCCCAGGGCTAAGGGTGCGGGGCTACGAGCAGTACTTC. This translates into CASTPGLRVRGYEQYF.

This chain links TRBV27 with TRBJ1-5; TRBD1 agrees at 8 bases. Germline CDR1 and CDR2: MNHEY and SMNVEV (reference sequence). This CDR3 has 17 residues. V gave up 4 bases and J gave up 9 bases; unmatched junction bases: 17. The CDR3 loop is CASSSMRDRTPLLPQHF. CDR3 DNA: TGTGCCAGCAGTTCGATGAGGGACAGGACGCCGCTTTTGCCCCAGCATTTT.

In the case of this clone: The same CDR3 is also encoded by other DNA sequences in this sample. V is TRBV3-1 (or the pseudogene TRBV3-2) and J is TRBJ1-2; no definite D call. The CDR3 consists of 12 residues. The ends were cut back, 3 bases at V and 8 bases at J, with 10 bases in the middle. Germline V lookup: CDR1 LGHDT, CDR2 YNNKEL (reference sequence). CDR3: CASSQGVGGYTF. The CDR3, as DNA: TGTGCCAGCAGCCAGGGTGTGGGCGGCTACACCTTC.

This chain connects TRBV30 to TRBJ1-1; D not resolved. V lost 5 bases, J lost 0 bases, and 13 bases lay in between. The CDR3 loop spans 14 amino acids. CDR1 and CDR2 from the germline V gene are GTSNPN and SVGIG (reference sequence). The CDR3 DNA is TGTGCCTGGGGCCGGGATCGCATGAACACTGAAGCTTTCTTT. This translates into CAWGRDRMNTEAFF.

This clone has a single count. J is TRBJ2-7 and V is TRBV27, with a weak D call TRBD1 (5 bases). CDR1 and CDR2 from the germline V gene are MNHEY and SMNVEV (reference sequence). V was clipped by 6 bases and J by 4 bases, with 22 bases between them. This CDR3 spans 16 amino acids. For the CDR3, the DNA is TGTGCCAGCAGCCCCCTGGGCAGGGAAAATTGGTACGAGCAGTACTTC. This codes for CASSPLGRENWYEQYF.

The CDR3 loop is CASSRRDRDNSPLHF. The DNA for the CDR3 is TGTGCCAGCAGTCGCCGGGACAGGGATAATTCACCCCTCCACTTT. The chain uses TRBV25-1 and TRBJ1-6; 9 bases are shared with TRBD1. After removal of 5 bases from V and 5 bases from J, the junction contained 4 bases not matched to a gene. The CDR3 runs to 15 residues. The germline V gene has CDR1 MGHDK and CDR2 SYGVNS.

The chain links TRBV30 to TRBJ1-1; D is unresolved. The germline V gene has CDR1 GTSNPN and CDR2 SVGIG (reference sequence). Trimming took 3 bases from V and 0 from J, leaving 8 bases between them. CDR3 size: 13 residues. The CDR3 nucleotides are TGTGCCTGGAGGGCCGCGGTGAACACTGAAGCTTTCTTT. Its protein product is CAWRAAVNTEAFF. Full variable domain (rest looked up from reference TRBV30 and TRBJ1-1): SQTIHQWPATLVQPVGSPLSLECTVEGTSNPNLYWYRQAAGRGLQLLFYSVGIGQISSEVPQNLSASRPQDRQFILSSKKLLLSDSGFYLCAWRAAVNTEAFFGQGTRLTVV.

The chain recombines TRBV9 with TRBJ1-6, with D maybe TRBD1 (6 bases). Deletions cut 4 bases from V and 10 bases from J, with 18 bases between. The germline gives CDR1 SGDLS, CDR2 YYNGEE. The CDR3 extends over 15 amino acids. The DNA for the CDR3 is TGTGCCAGCAGCACAAGGGACACCGGCAGCTCACCCCTCCACTTT. This gives the protein CASSTRDTGSSPLHF.

V is TRBV30 and J is TRBJ2-5, with D perhaps matching TRBD2 (7 bases). The germline V and J ends were trimmed by 4 bases and 5 bases, with 14 bases remaining between them. This CDR3 is 13 amino acids long. Germline loops: CDR1 GTSNPN, CDR2 SVGIG (reference sequence). The CDR3 DNA follows: TGTGCCTGGAACAACAGGGAGGGGGAGACCCAGTACTTC. Translating it yields CAWNNREGETQYF.

The J gene is TRBJ1-3, the V gene TRBV7-9; 11 bases fit TRBD1. J gave up 8 bases and V 4 bases, and 7 bases lay outside the gene matches. The V gene's germline CDR1 is SEHNR and CDR2 FQNEAQ (reference sequence). The CDR3 consists of 15 residues. The CDR3 DNA follows: TGTGCCAGCAGCTATGCCGGGACAGGGGGATACACCATATATTTT. This encodes CASSYAGTGGYTIYF.

The chain combines TRBV6-1 with TRBJ1-2; no clear D. V was cut by 3 bases and J by 6 bases, with 11 bases left in between. CDR1 and CDR2 from the germline V gene are MNHNS and SASEGT. This CDR3 region has 13 residues. This CDR3 is CASSDRGMDGYTF. The CDR3 DNA is TGTGCCAGCAGTGATCGAGGTATGGATGGCTACACCTTC.

CDR3 DNA: TGCGCCAGCAGACAGGGGGCGGGGGGCCGTGGCACTGAAGCTTTCTTT. The encoded protein is CASRQGAGGRGTEAFF. The chain uses TRBV5-1 and TRBJ1-1, with 9 bases identical to TRBD1. Germline values: CDR1 SGHRS, CDR2 YFSETQ. V gave up 5 bases and J gave up 4 bases; unmatched junction bases: 12. This CDR3 has 16 residues. Supplemented by reference TRBV5-1 and TRBJ1-1, the full variable domain reads KAGVTQTPRYLIKTRGQQVTLSCSPISGHRSVSWYQQTPGQGLQFLFEYFSETQRNKGNFPGRFSGRQFSNSRSEMNVSTLELGDSALYLCASRQGAGGRGTEAFFGQGTRLTVV.

For the CDR3, the DNA is TGTGCCAGCAGTGGGCAGGTCATCTATGGCTACACCTTC. Encoded protein: CASSGQVIYGYTF. The V and J genes are TRBV25-1 and TRBJ1-2; D call uncertain. Trimming took off 4 bases at V and 4 bases at J, with 10 bases between the two ends. This CDR3 has 13 amino acids. Germline values: CDR1 MGHDK, CDR2 SYGVNS.

V is TRBV5-1 and J is TRBJ1-4, with TRBD1 identical over 7 bases. The CDR3 has 15 amino acids. The V and J ends lost 0 bases and 1 base, in that order; junction bases with no gene match: 0. Looked up from germline, CDR1 is SGHRS and CDR2 is YFSETQ. The CDR3 coding sequence is TGCGCCAGCAGCTTGGGACAGGGAACTAATGAAAAACTGTTTTTT. Its protein product is CASSLGQGTNEKLFF. Based on the CDR3 plus reference TRBV5-1 and TRBJ1-4, the full variable domain is KAGVTQTPRYLIKTRGQQVTLSCSPISGHRSVSWYQQTPGQGLQFLFEYFSETQRNKGNFPGRFSGRQFSNSRSEMNVSTLELGDSALYLCASSLGQGTNEKLFFGSGTQLSVL.

This chain joins TRBV24-1 and TRBJ2-7; D possibly corresponds to TRBD2 (5 bases). Trimming took off 6 bases at V and 0 bases at J, with 11 bases between the two ends. Germline CDR1 and CDR2: KGHDR and SFDVKD. This CDR3 comprises 14 residues. CDR3 sequence reads: CATSPRGSSYEQYF. Written as DNA, the CDR3 is TGTGCCACCAGTCCCCGGGGTTCCTCCTACGAGCAGTACTTC.

This clone was seen only once. The rearrangement uses TRBV4-3 and TRBJ2-7; 9 bases agree with TRBD1. Germline V lookup: CDR1 LGHNA, CDR2 YSLEER. The CDR3 has 15 amino acids. J lost 5 bases, V lost 4 bases, and 9 bases had no gene match. The CDR3 here is CASSRMGQGVHEQYF. The CDR3, as DNA: TGCGCCAGCAGCCGAATGGGACAGGGTGTCCACGAGCAGTACTTC.

The chain uses TRBV11-2 and TRBJ1-2, with D perhaps matching TRBD1 (5 bases). Germline loops: CDR1 SGHAT, CDR2 FQNNGV. The CDR3 consists of 14 residues. V was trimmed by 5 bases and J by 3 bases, leaving 13 bases between them. The CDR3 here is CASSPIRGDYGYTF. DNA of the CDR3: TGTGCCAGCAGCCCTATAAGGGGTGACTATGGCTACACCTTC.

The CDR3 coding sequence is TGCGCCAGCAGCTTAATGTGGACTAGCGGGAGTTCCTACAATGAGCAGTTCTTC. This codes for CASSLMWTSGSSYNEQFF. This chain joins TRBV5-1 and TRBJ2-1; 13 bases align to TRBD2. V lost 2 bases, J lost 1 base, and 6 bases stayed unmatched. The CDR3 covers 18 residues. CDR1 and CDR2 (germline): SGHRS, YFSETQ.

CDR3 sequence: CASSLVLAGSYEQYF. As DNA, the CDR3 is TGCGCCAGCAGCTTGGTTCTAGCGGGAAGCTACGAGCAGTACTTC. V usage is TRBV5-1 and J usage is TRBJ2-7, with 9 bases lining up with TRBD2. The CDR3 sequence is 15 residues long. Germline lookup yields CDR1 SGHRS and CDR2 YFSETQ. After removal of 0 bases from V and 3 bases from J, the junction contained 4 bases not matched to a gene.

The chain combines TRBV28 with TRBJ1-2; D unresolved. Deletions cut 8 bases from V and 0 bases from J, with 16 bases between. CDR3 length: 15 residues. Germline V gene lookup returns CDR1 MDHEN and CDR2 SYDVKM. The CDR3 loop is CASSWQLLANYGYTF. The CDR3 DNA is TGTGCCAGCTCTTGGCAGCTACTAGCTAACTATGGCTACACCTTC.

Only one count was recorded for this clone. The J gene is TRBJ2-5, the V gene TRBV10-3; 7 bases match TRBD1. Looked up from germline, CDR1 is ENHRY and CDR2 is SYGVKD. Losses at the gene ends were 11 bases for V and 5 bases for J; bases not matched to a gene: 11. The CDR3 loop spans 13 amino acids. The CDR3 protein is CAAHRGLEETQYF. The CDR3 DNA follows: TGTGCCGCCCACAGGGGTTTAGAGGAGACCCAGTACTTC.

The chain links TRBV7-6 to TRBJ2-7; TRBD2 is a possible D gene (6 bases). CDR3 length equals 14 residues. Germline V gene sequence: CDR1 SGHVS, CDR2 FNYEAQ. The V gene lost 5 bases and the J gene lost 3 bases, with 14 bases spanning the gap. The CDR3 DNA reads as TGTGCCAGCAGCCGGGCGGGGATGGACTACGAGCAGTACTTC. The encoded protein is CASSRAGMDYEQYF.

The chain has TRBV28 and TRBJ2-5, with TRBD2 identical over 10 bases. The CDR3 length is 16 residues. Trimming removed 3 bases from V and 5 bases from J; junction bases left unmatched: 9. CDR1 and CDR2 from the germline V gene are MDHEN and SYDVKM. This CDR3 reads CASSFASGSMMETQYF. The CDR3 DNA sequence: TGTGCCAGCAGTTTTGCTAGCGGGAGTATGATGGAGACCCAGTACTTC.